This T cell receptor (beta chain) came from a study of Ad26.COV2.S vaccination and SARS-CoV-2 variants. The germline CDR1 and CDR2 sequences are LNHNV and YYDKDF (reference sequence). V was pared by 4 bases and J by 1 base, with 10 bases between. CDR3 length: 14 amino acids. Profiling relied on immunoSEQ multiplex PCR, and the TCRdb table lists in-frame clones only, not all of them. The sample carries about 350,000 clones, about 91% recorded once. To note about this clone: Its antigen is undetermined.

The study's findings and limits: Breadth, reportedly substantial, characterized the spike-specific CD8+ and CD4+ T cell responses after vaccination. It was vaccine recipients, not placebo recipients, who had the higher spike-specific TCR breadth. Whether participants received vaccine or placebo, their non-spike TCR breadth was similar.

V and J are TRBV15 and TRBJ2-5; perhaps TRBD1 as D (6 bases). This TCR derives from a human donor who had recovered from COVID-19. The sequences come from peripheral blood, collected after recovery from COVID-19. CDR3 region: CATSILTGQETQYF. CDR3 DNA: TGTGCCACCAGCATCCTGACAGGCCAAGAGACCCAGTACTTC.